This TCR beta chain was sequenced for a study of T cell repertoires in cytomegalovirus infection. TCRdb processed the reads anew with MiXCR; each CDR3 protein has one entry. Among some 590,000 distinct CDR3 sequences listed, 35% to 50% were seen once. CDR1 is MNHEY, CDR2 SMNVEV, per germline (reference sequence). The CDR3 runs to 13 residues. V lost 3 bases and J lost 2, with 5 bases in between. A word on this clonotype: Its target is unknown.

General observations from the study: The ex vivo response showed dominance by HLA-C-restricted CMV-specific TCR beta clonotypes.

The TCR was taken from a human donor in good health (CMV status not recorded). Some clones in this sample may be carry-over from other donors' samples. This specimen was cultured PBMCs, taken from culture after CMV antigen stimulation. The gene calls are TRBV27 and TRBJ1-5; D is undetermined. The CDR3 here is CASSFYGNQPQHF. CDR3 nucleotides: TGTGCCAGCAGTTTTTATGGCAATCAGCCCCAGCATTTT.